This TCR beta chain was documented in a study of T cell repertoires in cytomegalovirus infection. At the level of the study: HLA-B-restricted CMV epitopes that are well studied, plus recently identified HLA-C-restricted ones, were used by the study. The public TCR beta signatures pointed to both CMV infection and matching HLA type. Regarding the study as a whole: The cumulative frequency of public TCR beta families distinguished individuals who carried CMV together with the relevant HLA. Across the ex vivo response, the dominant clonotypes were HLA-C-restricted CMV-specific TCR beta clonotypes.

A note on this clonotype: The antigen is not known.

V was clipped by 6 bases and J by 2 bases, with 21 bases between them. The CDR3 runs to 17 residues. MiXCR was run by TCRdb on the reads, yielding one entry per CDR3 protein. Here the sample spans about 85,000 distinct CDR3 sequences, more than 40% being singletons. This material consisted of CD8+ T cells from cultured PBMCs, taken from culture after CMV antigen stimulation. This sequence was found in a human donor in good health (CMV status not recorded). Some clones in this sample may be carry-over from other donors' samples. The V and J genes are TRBV6-7 and TRBJ2-3, with a weak D call TRBD1 (6 bases). TRBV6-7 is identified as an open reading frame with a role that is uncertain. The CDR3 DNA is TGTGCCAGCAGCTTTTCCTCGGGACACCCGATCACAGATACGCAGTATTTT. This encodes CASSFSSGHPITDTQYF.